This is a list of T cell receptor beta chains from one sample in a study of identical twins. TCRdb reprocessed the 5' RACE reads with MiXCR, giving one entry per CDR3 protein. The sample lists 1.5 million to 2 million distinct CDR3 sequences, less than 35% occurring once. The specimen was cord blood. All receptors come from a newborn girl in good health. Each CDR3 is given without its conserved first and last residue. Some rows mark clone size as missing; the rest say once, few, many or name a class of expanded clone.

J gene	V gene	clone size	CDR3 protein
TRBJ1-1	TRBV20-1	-	SVLRDYTEAF
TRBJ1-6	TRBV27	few	ASSPRGQSSYNSPLH
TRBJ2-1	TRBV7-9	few	ASSLAPNGGQF
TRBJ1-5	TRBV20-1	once	SASKVVRDRGKYSNQPQH
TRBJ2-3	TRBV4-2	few	ASSQAPGLAKDTQY
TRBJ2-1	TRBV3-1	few	ASSTVAGVTYNEQF
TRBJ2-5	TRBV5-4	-	ASRSTSQETQY
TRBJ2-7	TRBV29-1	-	SVEDWGGSYEQY
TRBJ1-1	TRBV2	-	ASRLDEGEYTEAF
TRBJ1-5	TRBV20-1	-	SARVEGIRNQPQH
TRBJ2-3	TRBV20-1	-	SATGLAGVRDTQY